These T cell receptor beta chains were read from a single sample in a study of OX40 agonist ivuxolimab in advanced cancers. The protocol was immunoSEQ multiplex PCR, while the TCRdb copy is restricted to in-frame clones and leaves out a portion. There are roughly 24,000 clones in the sample; less than 90% occur only once, and under 35% lies in the top ten. Specimen: CD4+ or CD8+ T cells sorted from blood, collected in a trial of the OX40 agonist ivuxolimab. These receptors were obtained from an adult with an advanced solid tumor such as melanoma, head and neck, liver or kidney cancer. Each CDR3 is given with its conserved first and last residue. Fields, in order: D gene, clone size, V gene, J gene, CDR3 protein, CDR3 DNA. A D gene is named only where the DNA matches it firmly. Size is stated for part of the rows, as once, few or many counts, or as a class when the clone is expanded.

D: -; size: -; V: TRBV5-1; J: TRBJ2-2; CDR3: CASSLVPLGGAGELFF; DNA: TGCGCCAGCAGCTTGGTACCCCTAGGAGGCGCCGGGGAGCTGTTTTTT
D: -; size: -; V: TRBV5-4; J: TRBJ1-2; CDR3: CASRFTGMRGYTF; DNA: TGTGCCAGCAGGTTCACAGGGATGCGGGGCTACACCTTC
D: TRBD1; size: -; V: TRBV7-8; J: TRBJ1-1; CDR3: CASTPISHRGTEAFF; DNA: TGTGCCAGCACCCCAATCTCCCACAGGGGCACTGAAGCTTTCTTT
D: -; size: -; V: TRBV2; J: TRBJ1-5; CDR3: CASRGGHFYSNQPQHF; DNA: TGTGCCAGCAGAGGAGGACACTTTTATAGCAATCAGCCCCAGCATTTT
D: -; size: -; V: TRBV7-9; J: TRBJ1-1; CDR3: CASSLEGATEAFF; DNA: TGTGCCAGCAGCTTAGAAGGAGCGACTGAAGCTTTCTTT
D: -; size: -; V: TRBV5-1; J: TRBJ2-3; CDR3: CASSAGTAPSTDTQYF; DNA: TGCGCCAGCAGCGCCGGGACTGCGCCTAGCACAGATACGCAGTATTTT
D: -; size: -; V: TRBV28; J: TRBJ2-7; CDR3: CASSVPRPYEQYF; DNA: TGTGCCAGCAGTGTGCCCCGACCCTACGAGCAGTACTTC
D: TRBD2; size: -; V: TRBV7-2; J: TRBJ2-1; CDR3: CASRSGGGTREQFF; DNA: TGTGCCAGCAGGAGCGGGGGGGGTACCCGGGAGCAGTTCTTC
D: TRBD2; size: -; V: TRBV5-1; J: TRBJ2-5; CDR3: CASSAGLAGQETQYF; DNA: TGCGCCAGCAGCGCGGGACTAGCGGGACAAGAGACCCAGTACTTC
D: -; size: once; V: TRBV5-4; J: TRBJ1-2; CDR3: CASSLGARQENYGYTF; DNA: TGTGCCAGCAGCTTGGGGGCACGGCAGGAAAACTATGGCTACACCTTC
D: TRBD2; size: -; V: TRBV4-1; J: TRBJ2-1; CDR3: CASSQGSGIGFDEQFF; DNA: TGCGCCAGCAGCCAAGGTAGCGGGATCGGTTTTGACGAGCAGTTCTTC
D: -; size: -; V: TRBV5-5; J: TRBJ2-7; CDR3: CASSLVGGNEQYF; DNA: TGTGCCAGCAGCTTGGTTGGGGGAAACGAGCAGTACTTC
D: -; size: -; V: TRBV10-3; J: TRBJ2-7; CDR3: CAISEGQGTGHEQYF; DNA: TGTGCCATCAGTGAGGGGCAGGGGACCGGTCACGAGCAGTACTTC
D: -; size: -; V: TRBV27; J: TRBJ2-1; CDR3: CASSLPQGLQFF; DNA: TGTGCCAGCAGTTTACCGCAGGGCCTGCAGTTCTTC
D: -; size: -; V: TRBV7-9; J: TRBJ2-4; CDR3: CASSWGQAAPGGNIQYF; DNA: TGTGCCAGCAGCTGGGGGCAGGCAGCTCCCGGAGGAAACATTCAGTACTTC
D: -; size: medium-sized; V: TRBV19; J: TRBJ2-7; CDR3: CASTAGMGGYYEQYF; DNA: TGTGCCAGTACGGCCGGGATGGGAGGTTATTACGAGCAGTACTTC
D: -; size: -; V: TRBV18; J: TRBJ1-3; CDR3: CASSPDSGRGNTIYF; DNA: TGTGCCAGCTCACCTGATTCGGGGAGGGGAAACACCATATATTTT
D: -; size: -; V: TRBV19; J: TRBJ2-7; CDR3: CASSSTAFYEQYF; DNA: TGTGCCAGTAGCTCGACAGCCTTCTACGAGCAGTACTTC
D: -; size: once; V: TRBV5-6; J: TRBJ1-2; CDR3: CASSLSSRVNYGYTF; DNA: TGTGCCAGCAGCTTGAGTTCGCGGGTTAACTATGGCTACACCTTC
D: TRBD2; size: -; V: TRBV29-1; J: TRBJ2-7; CDR3: CSVRTSGRGYEQYF; DNA: TGCAGCGTCCGCACTAGCGGGAGGGGCTACGAGCAGTACTTC
D: -; size: -; V: TRBV10-1; J: TRBJ2-7; CDR3: CASSEYTTYEQYF; DNA: TGCGCCAGCAGTGAGTACACCACCTACGAGCAGTACTTC
D: TRBD2; size: -; V: TRBV19; J: TRBJ2-1; CDR3: CASSIGLAGGPSYNEQFF; DNA: TGTGCCAGTAGTATTGGCCTAGCGGGAGGGCCCTCCTACAATGAGCAGTTCTTC
D: -; size: -; V: TRBV7-2; J: TRBJ1-1; CDR3: CASSFRQNTEAFF; DNA: TGTGCCAGCAGCTTCCGACAGAACACTGAAGCTTTCTTT
D: -; size: -; V: TRBV7-9; J: TRBJ2-7; CDR3: CASSPDLYEQYF; DNA: TGTGCCAGCAGCCCAGACCTTTACGAGCAGTACTTC